This record covers a single T cell receptor (beta chain). Which antigen it targets is not known. This could be a read error, since a much larger clone is one nucleotide away. These data come from a study of T cell repertoires in cytomegalovirus infection (dated by TCRdb to the late 2010s). For context, the study as a whole: Alongside well-studied HLA-B-restricted epitopes, the peptide stimulations were aimed at recently identified HLA-C-restricted CMV epitopes, whose presentation resists viral immunomodulation. The HLA type of each donor mattered for the analysis, because public TCR beta signatures pointed to carriage of CMV infection along with the matching HLA type.

The treatment or condition label corresponds to: in vitro stimulation with specific CMV peptide epitopes to enrich CMV-specific T cells. TCRdb records Illumina HiSeq 1500 as the sequencer. TCRdb took the public reads, trimmed them with fastp at Q25, ran MiXCR for clone calling and kept in-frame beta chains. Records with the same CDR3 protein are collapsed into one entry carrying the most frequent genes and DNA. The sample table records 830,000 or so distinct CDR3 sequences; around a third of these occur just once. The ten largest clones represent 9.5% to 15% of the sample. The full study reports these points: In both this cohort and an independent roughly 400-donor cohort, the cumulative frequency of public TCR beta family members distinguished carriers of CMV infection plus the relevant HLA type. The ex vivo response was dominated by HLA-C-restricted CMV-specific TCR beta clonotypes, which also provided the single most frequent clonotype in two of eight donors.

Sequencing was performed on cultured CD8+ T cells from PBMCs, taken from culture after CMV antigen stimulation. This sequence was found in a human donor in good health (CMV status not recorded). Some clones in this sample may be carry-over from other donors' samples.

The nucleotide sequence reads TGTGCCAGCAGGATTTGGACAGGGGGCACGGGGGAGCAGTACTTC. This gives the protein CASRIWTGGTGEQYF. The chain couples TRBV6-6 to TRBJ2-7, with 11 bases matching TRBD1. CDR1 MNHNY and CDR2 SVGAGI were looked up in the germline V gene (reference sequence). V is cut back by 6 bases and J by 7 bases, with 11 bases in the junction unmatched. Its CDR3 holds 15 amino acids, cysteine through phenylalanine. CDR3 DNA only is kept here, 45 bases in frame from base 1.